This T cell receptor (beta chain) stems from a study of T cells in tuberculosis (dated by TCRdb to the late 2010s). As for the study more broadly: The study combined CD1B tetramers and high-throughput TCR immunosequencing to characterize T cells specific for the mycobacterial lipid antigen glucose monomycolate (GMM). IGRA-negative adolescents, IGRA-positive adolescents with latent tuberculosis and adults with active tuberculosis, around ten per group, were compared in a South African clinical cohort.

At study entry, a tuberculin skin test and the QuantiFERON-TB GOLD In-Tube IGRA were used to screen adolescents for latent tuberculosis infection. Immunosequencing of unsorted cryopreserved PBMC covered, on average, about 99,000 T cells per clinical donor. Eleven high schools in the Worcester region of the Western Cape, South Africa, served as enrollment sites for adolescents aged 12 to 18 years. Ten M. tuberculosis-infected adolescents and roughly 10 uninfected adolescents were selected, with the two groups matched for age and sex. PBMC from adolescents were isolated by density centrifugation from freshly drawn heparinized blood and were then cryopreserved. A few counts support this clone. Its antigen is still unknown. Base qualities are not provided; no much larger clone lies one nucleotide away. Based on the germline V gene (reference sequence), the CDR1 and CDR2 sequences are SEHNR and FQNEAQ. From V the trimming removes 7 bases and from J it removes 0 bases, while the gene matches leave 7 bases of the junction unaccounted for. From cysteine to phenylalanine, the CDR3 is 15 amino acids long. CDR3 DNA only is kept here, 45 bases in frame from base 1.

The immunoSEQ multiplex PCR assay was used to generate TCR libraries, with TCR-beta and/or TCR-alpha/delta assays applied to each sample. The amplified TCR libraries were sequenced on the Illumina high-throughput platform. In the source study's methods: Clustering and dimensionality reduction relied on pairwise TCRdist distances among GMM-specific receptors from T cells that were either sorted ex vivo or expanded in vitro. Each clinical repertoire received a mean NN-distance score, defined as the average TCRdist to the nearest 10% of tetramer-positive reference sequences. To compute GEM TCR motif frequency, the fraction of unique TCRs matching known GEM sequences by V/J usage and CDR3 length was calculated. Linear discriminant analysis with leave-one-out cross-validation, implemented in scikit-learn, was used to classify active tuberculosis. TCRdb carries this immuneACCESS record with in-frame sequences only. Its versions omit some clonotypes, under half of them owing to an unresolved V gene in the studies checked, with the rest unexplained. Clone size and V and J calls were adopted from that table, with D and trimming inferred from the DNA. Here the sample has 30,000 to 40,000 clones; approximately 90% occur a single time. The ten biggest clones cover about 2.2% of the sample.

Beyond this particular receptor, the publication reports: With the diverse GMM-specific repertoire as input, a classifier achieved roughly 89% accuracy (AUROC 0.90), whereas GEM motif frequencies as input gave more than 55% accuracy. Smaller NN-distances were partly driven by shorter CDR3-alpha lengths in active tuberculosis patients, and statistical significance was not reached for the TCR-beta difference. Clinical samples were chosen by availability of cryopreserved specimens, and active tuberculosis cases were adults while controls were adolescents. Active tuberculosis TCR-alpha repertoires showed smaller mean NN-distances to GMM-specific TCRs than IGRA-negative controls, suggesting clonal expansion of these TCRs.

The chain links TRBV7-9 with TRBJ2-3; TRBD1 aligns with 7 central bases. What was sequenced was PBMCs. The origin of this receptor is a donor aged 10-29 years with latent tuberculosis or without tuberculosis infection. The nucleotides are TGTGCCAGCATACAGAGGGGGCCGAGCACAGATACGCAGTATTTT. This translates into CASIQRGPSTDTQYF.